One and the same sample provided the 21 T cell receptor beta chains below, sequenced in a study of shared clonotypes between healthy human individuals. Assay used: immunoSEQ multiplex PCR; TCRdb lists only in-frame clones, some missing. The sample includes around 2.5 million clones, under 95% seen only once; the top ten take about 0.39%. Sequencing was carried out using naive CD4+ T cells from PBMCs. Subset denoted: CD45RA+ positively selected. These receptors originate from a man aged 18 to 30 in good health. Some clones in this sample may be carry-over from other donors' samples.

This chain connects TRBV7-9 to TRBJ1-4; no firm D call. V lost 4 bases to trimming and J lost 7 bases, with 7 bases between them. Germline lookup yields CDR1 SEHNR and CDR2 FQNEAQ (reference sequence). This CDR3 region has 12 residues. As DNA, the CDR3 is TGTGCCAGCAGCTCGATGGGTGAAAAACTGTTTTTT. This sequence encodes CASSSMGEKLFF.

The chain links TRBV9 to TRBJ1-5; D gene uncertain. Trimming took off 0 bases at V and 6 bases at J, with 22 bases between the two ends. CDR3 size: 18 residues. CDR1 and CDR2 from the germline V gene are SGDLS and YYNGEE. Here the CDR3 DNA reads TGTGCCAGCAGCGTAGTCCGAGGAGATGGACTAGCGAGTCAGCCCCAGCATTTT. This translates into CASSVVRGDGLASQPQHF.

The chain links TRBV7-2 to TRBJ2-3; TRBD2 is a possible D gene (5 bases). The V gene lost 7 bases and the J gene lost 5 bases, with 16 bases spanning the gap. CDR3 length: 14 residues. Germline CDR1 is SGHTA and CDR2 is FQGNSA. The DNA of the CDR3 is TGTGCCAGCACCCCACCGGGGATTAAAGATACGCAGTATTTT. Its protein product is CASTPPGIKDTQYF.

This chain joins TRBV4-2 and TRBJ2-1, with a tentative D call TRBD2 (5 bases). This CDR3 has 15 amino acids. V lost 5 bases to trimming and J lost 6 bases, with 17 bases between them. The V gene's germline CDR1 is LGHNA and CDR2 YNFKEQ. The CDR3 here is CASSNREPWSNEQFF. CDR3 in DNA: TGTGCCAGCAGCAACCGGGAACCCTGGTCCAATGAGCAGTTCTTC.

The V gene is TRBV12-2, the J gene TRBJ2-7; no DNA check was done on the table's D call, TRBD1. TRBV12-2 is a recognized pseudogene. This CDR3 region has 17 residues. In nucleotides, the CDR3 is TGTGCAAGTCGCTTAAAGGGACAGGGGTATATTTCCTACGAGCAGTACTTC. It yields the protein CASRLKGQGYISYEQYF.

V usage is TRBV7-2 and J usage is TRBJ1-5, with D hard to call. The CDR3 totals 14 residues. V was trimmed by 1 base and J by 3 bases, leaving 7 bases between them. CDR1 and CDR2 from the germline V gene are SGHTA and FQGNSA. CDR3 residues: CASSLVRNNQPQHF. The CDR3, as DNA: TGTGCCAGCAGCTTAGTACGTAACAATCAGCCCCAGCATTTT.

The gene calls are TRBV19 and TRBJ2-6, with unresolved D. CDR1 is LNHDA and CDR2 is SQIVND in the germline V gene (reference sequence). The CDR3 runs 15 residues. Trimming removed 4 bases at V and 7 bases at J, with 14 bases between. As DNA, the CDR3 is TGTGCCAGTAGTAGGAACATTATGGGCGCCAACGTCCTGACTTTC. Protein: CASSRNIMGANVLTF.

The chain links TRBV4-2 to TRBJ2-1; D uncertain. This CDR3 contains 13 residues. CDR1 LGHNA and CDR2 YNFKEQ come from the germline V gene. Trimming removed 2 bases at V and 5 bases at J, with 7 bases between. The CDR3 DNA is TGTGCCAGCAGCCAACCGGTCAACAATGAGCAGTTCTTC. This translates into CASSQPVNNEQFF.

The chain has TRBV5-1 and TRBJ2-5, with D possibly matching TRBD1 (7 bases). This CDR3 spans 15 amino acids. The V gene's germline CDR1 is SGHRS and CDR2 YFSETQ. Trimming left V 4 bases short and J 5 bases short, with 18 bases between. CDR3 sequence: CASSPGLSGGETQYF. The DNA of the CDR3 is TGCGCCAGCAGCCCGGGTCTCTCAGGGGGGGAGACCCAGTACTTC.

This chain links TRBV5-6 with TRBJ2-1; 12 positions match TRBD2. The CDR3 runs to 15 residues. CDR1 is SGHDT and CDR2 is YYEEEE in the germline V gene. V was clipped by 4 bases and J by 6 bases; unmatched bases: 5. This CDR3 is CASSPGLAGFNEQFF. CDR3 nucleotides: TGTGCCAGCAGCCCGGGACTAGCGGGTTTCAATGAGCAGTTCTTC.

The V gene is TRBV19, the J gene TRBJ1-5, with D unresolved. The CDR3 length is 17 residues. V lost 3 bases to trimming and J lost 0 bases, with 15 bases between them. Germline assignment: CDR1 LNHDA and CDR2 SQIVND (reference sequence). The CDR3 loop is CASSMYHSSASNQPQHF. The CDR3 DNA reads TGTGCCAGTAGTATGTATCACTCGTCAGCTAGCAATCAGCCCCAGCATTTT.

The rearrangement links TRBV7-3 to TRBJ2-1, with 11 bases fitting TRBD2. CDR3 length: 12 residues. J lost 12 bases, V lost 5 bases, and 3 bases had no gene match. Per the germline V gene, CDR1 is SGHTA and CDR2 is FQGTGA. The CDR3 DNA follows: TGTGCCAGCAGCCAGACTAGCGGGGTGCAGTTCTTC. Translating gives CASSQTSGVQFF.

On this clone itself: This same CDR3 is encoded by further DNA sequences in the sample. The J gene is TRBJ2-2, the V gene TRBV7-9; the D gene is possibly TRBD1 (6 bases). Germline lookup yields CDR1 SEHNR and CDR2 FQNEAQ (reference sequence). The CDR3 length is 13 residues. The germline V and J ends were trimmed by 3 bases and 5 bases, with 7 bases remaining between them. The CDR3 nucleotides read TGTGCCAGCAGCTTCCAGGGGACCGGGGAGCTGTTTTTT. It is translated as CASSFQGTGELFF.

This chain links TRBV7-2 with TRBJ1-4; the D is unclear. CDR3 length: 15 residues. Germline CDR1 SGHTA, CDR2 FQGNSA. V lost 5 bases and J 0 bases, leaving 10 bases between the germline ends. DNA of the CDR3: TGTGCCAGCAGCATATCAGCCTCAACTAATGAAAAACTGTTTTTT. It is translated as CASSISASTNEKLFF.

The rearrangement links TRBV28 to TRBJ2-7; maybe TRBD2 (7 bases). Trimming took off 2 bases at V and 5 bases at J, with 16 bases between the two ends. Germline V gene sequence: CDR1 MDHEN, CDR2 SYDVKM. The length of the CDR3 is 15 residues. The CDR3 DNA reads as TGTGCCAGCAGTTTAAGGGCAGGGGAGGGACACGAGCAGTACTTC. Its protein product is CASSLRAGEGHEQYF.

This clone was detected once. This chain connects TRBV6-1 to TRBJ1-5, with no clear D. CDR1 is MNHNS, CDR2 SASEGT, per germline. Between the trimmed V and J ends, which lost 6 bases and 11 bases, there was a span of 20 bases. The CDR3 contains 14 residues. CDR3 DNA: TGTGCCAGCAGGGAACCGGGATCCTTAAGGACCCAGCATTTT. This gives the protein CASREPGSLRTQHF.

This rearrangement joins TRBV27 to TRBJ2-7; D perhaps matches TRBD2 (5 bases). Germline CDR1 is MNHEY and CDR2 is SMNVEV (reference sequence). This CDR3 spans 13 amino acids. The V end lost 1 base, the J end lost 6 bases, and 10 bases lay between the germline ends. The CDR3 loop is CASSLWQRSEQYF. The DNA of the CDR3 is TGTGCCAGCAGTTTATGGCAGCGGAGCGAGCAGTACTTC.

CDR3 region: CASSTDRLMNTEAFF. The DNA of the CDR3 is TGTGCCAGCAGCACAGACAGGCTTATGAACACTGAAGCTTTCTTT. The chain uses TRBV28 and TRBJ1-1; TRBD1 might be the D (6 bases). The CDR3 totals 15 residues. Trimming removed 6 bases at V and 0 bases at J, with 14 bases between. Germline CDR1 reads MDHEN; CDR2 reads SYDVKM.

The chain recombines TRBV5-8 with TRBJ2-7; unclear D gene. V lost 2 bases and J lost 7, with 19 bases in between. Germline CDR1 and CDR2: SGHTS and YDEGEE. CDR3 length: 15 residues. CDR3 bases: TGTGCCAGCAGCTTCATCCTACGGACGGAGAAGGAGCAGTACTTC. It translates to CASSFILRTEKEQYF.

Turning to this clone: In the same sample, other DNA sequences code for this CDR3. The J gene is TRBJ2-7, the V gene TRBV5-1, with D perhaps TRBD1 (6 bases). V shed 4 bases and J shed 3 bases, with 14 bases lying between them. CDR1 is SGHRS and CDR2 is YFSETQ in the germline V gene. The CDR3 totals 14 residues. The CDR3 loop is CASSLTTGNYEQYF. In DNA, the CDR3 is TGCGCCAGCAGCCTCACGACAGGCAACTACGAGCAGTACTTC.

The table lists this clone with a count of one. V usage is TRBV11-2 and J usage is TRBJ2-1, with 13 bases matching TRBD2. V lost 0 bases and J lost 7; bases outside the gene matches: 6. The CDR3 is 17 amino acids. Germline CDR1 and CDR2: SGHAT and FQNNGV. This chain's CDR3 is CASSLDPPGLAGNEQFF. The CDR3 region has the DNA TGTGCCAGCAGCTTAGATCCCCCGGGACTAGCGGGAAATGAGCAGTTCTTC.